The rows below give T cell receptor beta chains drawn from one sample of a study of blood T cell repertoires in COVID-19. Some clones are missing from TCRdb's copy, which holds only in-frame ones; the method was immunoSEQ multiplex PCR. This repertoire shows 140,000 to 150,000 clones, 70% to 90% found once; its top ten account for approximately 2.7%. Material: peripheral blood. The receptors here all came from a woman in her thirties or forties with active or convalescent COVID-19. Each CDR3 is given without its conserved first and last residue.

V	length	J	CDR3
TRBV19	14	TRBJ1-4	ASSPLGQKSNEKLF
TRBV29-1	12	TRBJ2-2	SVRKGGDTGELF
TRBV29-1	9	TRBJ2-3	SAQGTDTQY
TRBV19	11	TRBJ1-2	ASRPTGLDGYT
TRBV5-1	14	TRBJ2-1	ASSLAGGGAGNEQF
TRBV6-1	13	TRBJ2-7	ASSEAGGGSYEQY
TRBV5-1	13	TRBJ2-1	ASSLVAGSYNEQF
TRBV7-9	14	TRBJ1-2	ASSSVRGTPEAGYT
TRBV7-2	13	TRBJ2-1	ASSFGTGWYGEQF
TRBV30	13	TRBJ2-7	AWSVPASPSYEQY
TRBV9	15	TRBJ1-4	ASSSRTALKGIEKLF
TRBV5-1	14	TRBJ1-5	ASSFGHPGMGQPQH
TRBV18	14	TRBJ1-1	ASSLGQGALNTEAF
TRBV20-1	9	TRBJ2-7	SPGQAYEQY
TRBV5-4	11	TRBJ1-6	ASSLGTRSPLH
TRBV29-1	12	TRBJ2-7	SVADSSTSYEQY
TRBV10-2	13	TRBJ1-2	ASSDRDSINYGYT
TRBV19	12	TRBJ2-1	ASKSLAGVVEQF
TRBV5-4	13	TRBJ1-4	ASSLTGTAGEKLF
TRBV2	11	TRBJ1-2	ASSGQKGVGYT
TRBV5-4	13	TRBJ2-7	ASSGGTYYTYEQY
TRBV7-2	12	TRBJ1-6	ASSPRDRSSPLH
TRBV6-5	14	TRBJ2-2	ASSYGGERGTGELF
TRBV6-5	11	TRBJ1-1	ASRNPEARGAF
TRBV6-1	13	TRBJ2-7	ASSEGAGGAYEQY
TRBV28	13	TRBJ2-5	ASSDLRGGVETQY
TRBV30	11	TRBJ1-3	AWSQTGGNTIY
TRBV11-2	12	TRBJ1-6	ASSLGQYNSPLH
TRBV5-1	11	TRBJ2-1	ASSYRDSNEQF
TRBV28	11	TRBJ1-2	ASSLQGSYGYT
TRBV6-5	11	TRBJ1-5	ASNRSRNQPQH
TRBV5-1	15	TRBJ2-6	ASNYGQGFSGANVLT
TRBV6-4	14	TRBJ2-7	ASRETNPGHWDEQY
TRBV20-1	9	TRBJ1-1	SAYMNTEAF
TRBV28	13	TRBJ1-2	ASTSGTGDLRGYT
TRBV5-1	12	TRBJ1-2	ASSDTKSGSGYT
TRBV29-1	17	TRBJ2-7	SVGGQQGSSGGPIRGQY
TRBV4-2	13	TRBJ2-7	ASSSTRDLSYEQY
TRBV21-1	15	TRBJ1-1	ASRHRDRGRLNTEAF
TRBV19	11	TRBJ2-2	AAASANTGELF
TRBV4-3	15	TRBJ1-2	ASSQDSGGAAGYGYT